The clone carrying this T cell receptor beta chain was seen at least ten times. Its antigen is currently unknown. Sample time point: newly diagnosed GD, antithyroid drugs for less than 3 months. RNA extracted from PBMCs served as the sequencing template. Graves' disease was diagnosed by American Thyroid Association guidelines. Staff drew approximately 9.3 milliliters of peripheral blood into EDTA tubes. These data originate in a study of regulatory T cells in long-lasting Graves disease. Study-wide results and caveats: There were preferences for TRBV28, TRBJ1-2 and TRBJ2-5 in persistent disease.

The TCR beta library used iRepertoire HTBI primers with Arm-PCR amplification of CDR3. As originally analysed: From all samples, identification returned some 15 TRBJ and 60 to 80 TRBV segments. A single record per CDR3 protein comes from TCRdb applying MiXCR to the multiplex PCR reads. These V and J calls derive from TCRdb rather than the authors' analysis. Of around 400,000 distinct CDR3 sequences in the sample, roughly 16% were seen once. With 4 bases removed from V and 1 base from J, the gap between germline ends came to 10 bases. The length of the CDR3 is 13 residues. Germline V CDR1 and CDR2: DFQATT, SNEGSKA (reference sequence).

This specimen consisted of peripheral blood mononuclear cells (PBMCs), obtained at new diagnosis, from a patient treated with antithyroid drugs. The chain has TRBV20-1 and TRBJ2-5; D not resolved. This clonotype was sampled from a female donor with Graves disease. The DNA for the CDR3 is TGCAGTGCTACGGAGCCACCCCAAGAGACCCAGTACTTC. Translation: CSATEPPQETQYF.